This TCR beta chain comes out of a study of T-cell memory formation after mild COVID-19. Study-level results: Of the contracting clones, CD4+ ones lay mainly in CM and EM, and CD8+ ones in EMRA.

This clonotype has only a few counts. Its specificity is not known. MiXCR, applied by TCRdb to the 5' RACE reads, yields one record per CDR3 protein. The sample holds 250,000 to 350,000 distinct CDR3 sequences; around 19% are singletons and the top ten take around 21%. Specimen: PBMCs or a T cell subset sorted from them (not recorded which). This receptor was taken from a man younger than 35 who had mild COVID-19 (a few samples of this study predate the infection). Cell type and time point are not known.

CDR3 sequence reads: CATLDRDNQPQHF. The CDR3 bases are TGTGCCACGCTGGACAGGGACAATCAGCCCCAGCATTTT. V and J are TRBV10-3 and TRBJ1-5, with 8 bases identical to TRBD1. This CDR3 is built from 13 residues. CDR1 and CDR2 from the germline V gene are ENHRY and SYGVKD. V was pared by 10 bases and J by 3 bases, with 5 bases of the junction left unmatched.